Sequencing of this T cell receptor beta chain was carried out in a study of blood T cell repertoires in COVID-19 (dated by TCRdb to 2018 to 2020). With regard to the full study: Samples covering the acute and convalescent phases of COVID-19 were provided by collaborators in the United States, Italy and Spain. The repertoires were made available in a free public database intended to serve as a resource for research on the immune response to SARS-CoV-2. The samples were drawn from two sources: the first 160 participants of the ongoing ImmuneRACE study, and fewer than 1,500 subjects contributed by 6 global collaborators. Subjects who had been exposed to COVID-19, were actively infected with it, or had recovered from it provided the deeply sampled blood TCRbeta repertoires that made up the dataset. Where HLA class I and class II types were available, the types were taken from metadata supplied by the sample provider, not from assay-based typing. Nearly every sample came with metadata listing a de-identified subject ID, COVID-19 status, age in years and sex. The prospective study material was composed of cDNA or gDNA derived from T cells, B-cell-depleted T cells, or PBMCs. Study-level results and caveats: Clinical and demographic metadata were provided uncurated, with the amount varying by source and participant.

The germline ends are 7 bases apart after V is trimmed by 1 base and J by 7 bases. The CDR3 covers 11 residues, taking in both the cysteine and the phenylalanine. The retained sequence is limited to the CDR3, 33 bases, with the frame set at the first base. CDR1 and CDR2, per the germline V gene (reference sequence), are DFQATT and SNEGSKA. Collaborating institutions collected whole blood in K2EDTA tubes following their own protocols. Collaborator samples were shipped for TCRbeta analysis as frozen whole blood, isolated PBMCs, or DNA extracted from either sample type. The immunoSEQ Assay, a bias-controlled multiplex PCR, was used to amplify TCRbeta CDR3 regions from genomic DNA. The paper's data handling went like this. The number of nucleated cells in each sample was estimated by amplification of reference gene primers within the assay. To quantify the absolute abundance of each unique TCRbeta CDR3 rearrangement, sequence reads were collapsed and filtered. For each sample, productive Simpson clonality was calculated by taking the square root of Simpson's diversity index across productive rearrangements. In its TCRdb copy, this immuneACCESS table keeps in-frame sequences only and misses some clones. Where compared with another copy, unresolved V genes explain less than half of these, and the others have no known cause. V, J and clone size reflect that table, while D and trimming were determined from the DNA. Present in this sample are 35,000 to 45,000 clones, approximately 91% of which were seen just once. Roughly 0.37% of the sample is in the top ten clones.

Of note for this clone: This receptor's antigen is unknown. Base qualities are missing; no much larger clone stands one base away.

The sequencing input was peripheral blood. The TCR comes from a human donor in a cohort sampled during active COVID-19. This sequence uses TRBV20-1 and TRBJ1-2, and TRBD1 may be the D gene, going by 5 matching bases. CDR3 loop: CSARGGGGYTF. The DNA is TGCAGTGCTAGAGGGGGCGGTGGCTACACCTTC.